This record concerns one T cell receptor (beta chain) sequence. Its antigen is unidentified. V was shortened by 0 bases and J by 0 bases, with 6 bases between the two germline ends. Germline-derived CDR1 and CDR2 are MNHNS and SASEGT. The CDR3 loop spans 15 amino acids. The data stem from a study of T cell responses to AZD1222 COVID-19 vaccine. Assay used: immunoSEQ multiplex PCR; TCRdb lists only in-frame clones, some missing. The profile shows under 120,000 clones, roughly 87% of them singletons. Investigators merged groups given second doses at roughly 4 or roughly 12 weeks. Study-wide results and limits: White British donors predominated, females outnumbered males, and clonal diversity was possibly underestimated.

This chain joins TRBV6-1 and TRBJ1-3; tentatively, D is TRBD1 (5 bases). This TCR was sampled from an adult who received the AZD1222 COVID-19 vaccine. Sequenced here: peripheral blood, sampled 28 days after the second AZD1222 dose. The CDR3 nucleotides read TGTGCCAGCAGTGAAGCGACAGACTCTGGAAACACCATATATTTT. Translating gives CASSEATDSGNTIYF.